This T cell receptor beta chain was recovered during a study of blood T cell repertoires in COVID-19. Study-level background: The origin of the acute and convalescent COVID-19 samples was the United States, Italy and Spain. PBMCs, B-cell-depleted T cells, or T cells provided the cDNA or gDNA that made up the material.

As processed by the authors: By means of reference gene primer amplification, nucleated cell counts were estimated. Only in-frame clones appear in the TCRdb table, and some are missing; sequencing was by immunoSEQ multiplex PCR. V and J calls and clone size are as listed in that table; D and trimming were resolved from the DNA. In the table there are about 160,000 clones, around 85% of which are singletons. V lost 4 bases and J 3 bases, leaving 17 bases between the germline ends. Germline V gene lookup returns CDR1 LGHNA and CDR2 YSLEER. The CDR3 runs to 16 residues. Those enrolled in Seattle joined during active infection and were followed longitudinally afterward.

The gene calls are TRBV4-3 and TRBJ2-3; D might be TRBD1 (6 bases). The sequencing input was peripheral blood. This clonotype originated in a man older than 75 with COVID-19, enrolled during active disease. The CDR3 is CASSLIPGTRTDTQYF. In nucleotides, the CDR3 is TGCGCCAGCAGCCTCATCCCCGGGACAAGGACAGATACGCAGTATTTT.